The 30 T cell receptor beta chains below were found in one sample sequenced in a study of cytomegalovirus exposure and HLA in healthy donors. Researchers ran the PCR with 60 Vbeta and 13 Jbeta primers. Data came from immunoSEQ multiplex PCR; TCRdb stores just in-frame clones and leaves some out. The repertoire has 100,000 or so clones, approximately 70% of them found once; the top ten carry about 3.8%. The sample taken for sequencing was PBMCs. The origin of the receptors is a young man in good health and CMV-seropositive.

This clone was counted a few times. CDR3 nucleotide sequence: TGTGCCAGTAGTCGGGTGTTCGGGCCATCCGGGACAGGGAAGGCCAACTATGGCTACACCTTC. It translates to CASSRVFGPSGTGKANYGYTF. This chain uses TRBV19 with TRBJ1-2; 9 nucleotides match TRBD1. This CDR3 comprises 21 residues. CDR1 and CDR2 (germline): LNHDA, SQIVND (reference sequence). V was clipped by 5 bases and J by 2 bases; unmatched bases: 24.

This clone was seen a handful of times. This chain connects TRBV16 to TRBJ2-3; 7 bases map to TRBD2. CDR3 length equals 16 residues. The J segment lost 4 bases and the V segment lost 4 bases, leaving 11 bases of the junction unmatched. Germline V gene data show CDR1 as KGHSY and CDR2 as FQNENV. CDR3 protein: CASSPPGEGYADTQYF. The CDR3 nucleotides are TGTGCCAGCAGCCCCCCCGGGGAGGGCTATGCAGATACGCAGTATTTT.

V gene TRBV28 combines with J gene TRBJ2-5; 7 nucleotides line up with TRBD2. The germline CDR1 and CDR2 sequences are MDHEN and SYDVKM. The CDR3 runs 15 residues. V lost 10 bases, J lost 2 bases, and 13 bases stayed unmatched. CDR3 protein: CATRAMGLKQETQYF. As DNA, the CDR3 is TGTGCCACCCGCGCTATGGGACTAAAACAAGAGACCCAGTACTTC.

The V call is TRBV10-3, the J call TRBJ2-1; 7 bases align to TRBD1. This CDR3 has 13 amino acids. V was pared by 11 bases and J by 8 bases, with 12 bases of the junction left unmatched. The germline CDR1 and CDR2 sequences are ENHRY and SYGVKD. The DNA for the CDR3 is TGTGCCGCCTCAACCCCGACAGGGTATGAGCAGTTCTTC. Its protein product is CAASTPTGYEQFF.

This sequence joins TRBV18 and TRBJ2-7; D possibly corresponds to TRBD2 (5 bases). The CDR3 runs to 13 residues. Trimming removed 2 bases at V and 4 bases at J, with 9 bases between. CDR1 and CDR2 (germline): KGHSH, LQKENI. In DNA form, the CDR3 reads TGTGCCAGCTCACCAGGGAGTGGTTACGAGCAGTACTTC. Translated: CASSPGSGYEQYF.

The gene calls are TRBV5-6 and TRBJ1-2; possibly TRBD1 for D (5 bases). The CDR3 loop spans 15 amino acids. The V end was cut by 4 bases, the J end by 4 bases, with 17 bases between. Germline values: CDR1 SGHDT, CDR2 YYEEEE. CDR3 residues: CASSLRTNQGYGYTF. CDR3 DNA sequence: TGTGCCAGCAGCCTGCGAACAAACCAGGGCTATGGCTACACCTTC.

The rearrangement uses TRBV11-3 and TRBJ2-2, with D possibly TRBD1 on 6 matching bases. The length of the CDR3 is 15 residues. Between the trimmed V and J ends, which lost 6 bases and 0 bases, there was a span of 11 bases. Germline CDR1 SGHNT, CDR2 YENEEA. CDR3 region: CASSQQGSNTGELFF. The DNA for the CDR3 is TGTGCCAGCAGTCAACAGGGTTCGAACACCGGGGAGCTGTTTTTT.

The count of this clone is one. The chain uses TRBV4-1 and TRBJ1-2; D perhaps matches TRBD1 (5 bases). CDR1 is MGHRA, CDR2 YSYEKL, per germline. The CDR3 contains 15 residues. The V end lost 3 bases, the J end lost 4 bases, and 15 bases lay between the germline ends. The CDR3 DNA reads TGCGCCAGCAGCCAGGAGCGGGGGTCGGGCTATGGCTACACCTTC. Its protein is CASSQERGSGYGYTF.

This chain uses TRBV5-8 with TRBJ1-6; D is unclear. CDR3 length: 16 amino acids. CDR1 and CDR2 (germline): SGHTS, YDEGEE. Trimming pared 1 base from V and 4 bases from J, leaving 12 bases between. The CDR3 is CASSLLQIYYNSPLHF. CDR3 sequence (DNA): TGTGCCAGCAGCTTGCTCCAGATTTATTATAATTCACCCCTCCACTTT.

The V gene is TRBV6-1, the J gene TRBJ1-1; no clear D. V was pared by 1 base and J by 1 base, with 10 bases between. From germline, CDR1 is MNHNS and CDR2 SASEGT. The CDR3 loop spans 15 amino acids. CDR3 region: CASSEGHPENTEAFF. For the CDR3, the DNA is TGTGCCAGCAGTGAAGGACACCCGGAGAACACTGAAGCTTTCTTT.

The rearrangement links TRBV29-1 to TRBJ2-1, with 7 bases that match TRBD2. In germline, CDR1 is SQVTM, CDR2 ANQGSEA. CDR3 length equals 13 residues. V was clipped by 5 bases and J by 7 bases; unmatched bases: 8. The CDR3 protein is CSVSTRGGNEQFF. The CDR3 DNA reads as TGCAGCGTTTCGACTAGGGGAGGGAATGAGCAGTTCTTC.

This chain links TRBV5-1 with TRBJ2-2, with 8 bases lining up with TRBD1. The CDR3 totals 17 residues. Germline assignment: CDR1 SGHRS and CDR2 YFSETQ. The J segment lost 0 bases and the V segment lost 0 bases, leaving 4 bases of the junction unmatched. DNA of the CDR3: TGCGCCAGCAGCTTGGCGCCAGGGGGCGCGAACACCGGGGAGCTGTTTTTT. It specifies CASSLAPGGANTGELFF. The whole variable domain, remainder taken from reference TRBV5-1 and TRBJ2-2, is KAGVTQTPRYLIKTRGQQVTLSCSPISGHRSVSWYQQTPGQGLQFLFEYFSETQRNKGNFPGRFSGRQFSNSRSEMNVSTLELGDSALYLCASSLAPGGANTGELFFGEGSRLTVL.

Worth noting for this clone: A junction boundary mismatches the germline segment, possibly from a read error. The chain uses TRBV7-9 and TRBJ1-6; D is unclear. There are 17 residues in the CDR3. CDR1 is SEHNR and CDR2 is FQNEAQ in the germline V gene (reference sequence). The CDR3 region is CSSSLAFLSSYNSPLHF. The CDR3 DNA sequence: TGTTCCAGCAGCTTAGCGTTCCTAAGCTCCTATAATTCACCCCTCCACTTT.

The CDR3 sequence is CASSYWASGGYEQFF. The CDR3 nucleotides are TGTGCCAGCAGTTATTGGGCTAGCGGGGGCTATGAGCAGTTCTTC. The gene calls are TRBV6-5 and TRBJ2-1; the match to TRBD2 covers 10 bases. CDR1 MNHEY and CDR2 SVGAGI come from the germline V gene. Losses at the gene ends were 3 bases for V and 8 bases for J; bases not matched to a gene: 7. This CDR3 has 15 amino acids.

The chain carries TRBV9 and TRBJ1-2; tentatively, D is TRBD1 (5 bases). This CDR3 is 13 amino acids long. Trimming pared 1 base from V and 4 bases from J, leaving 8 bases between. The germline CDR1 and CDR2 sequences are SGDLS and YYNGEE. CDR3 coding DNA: TGTGCCAGCAGCGTACAGGGAAGCTATGGCTACACCTTC. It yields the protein CASSVQGSYGYTF.

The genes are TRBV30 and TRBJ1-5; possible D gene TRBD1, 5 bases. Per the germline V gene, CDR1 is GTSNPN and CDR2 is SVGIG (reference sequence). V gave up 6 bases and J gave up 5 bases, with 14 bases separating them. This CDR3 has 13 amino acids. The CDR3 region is CACAGMGDQPQHF. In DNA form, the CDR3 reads TGTGCCTGCGCAGGGATGGGTGATCAGCCCCAGCATTTT.

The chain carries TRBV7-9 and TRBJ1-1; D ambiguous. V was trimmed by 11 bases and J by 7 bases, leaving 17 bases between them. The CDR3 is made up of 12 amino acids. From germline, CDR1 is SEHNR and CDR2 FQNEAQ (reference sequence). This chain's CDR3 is CAEEGRDNEAFF. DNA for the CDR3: TGTGCCGAAGAGGGCAGAGACAATGAAGCTTTCTTT. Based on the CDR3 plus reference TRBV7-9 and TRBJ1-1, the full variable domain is DTGVSQNPRHKITKRGQNVTFRCDPISEHNRLYWYRQTLGQGPEFLTYFQNEAQLEKSRLLSDRFSAERPKGSFSTLEIQRTEQGDSAMYLCAEEGRDNEAFFGQGTRLTVV.

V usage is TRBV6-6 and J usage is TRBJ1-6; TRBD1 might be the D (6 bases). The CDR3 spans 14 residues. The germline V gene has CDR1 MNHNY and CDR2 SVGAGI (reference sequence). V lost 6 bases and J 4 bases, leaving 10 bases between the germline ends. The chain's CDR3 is CASSPDRYNSPLHF. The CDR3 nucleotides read TGTGCCAGCAGCCCTGACAGGTATAATTCACCCCTCCACTTT.

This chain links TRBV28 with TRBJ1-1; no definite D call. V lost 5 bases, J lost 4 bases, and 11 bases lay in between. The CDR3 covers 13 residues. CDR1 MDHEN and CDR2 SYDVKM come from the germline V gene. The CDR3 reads CASSPAPGTEAFF. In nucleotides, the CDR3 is TGTGCCAGCAGTCCTGCCCCGGGCACTGAAGCTTTCTTT.

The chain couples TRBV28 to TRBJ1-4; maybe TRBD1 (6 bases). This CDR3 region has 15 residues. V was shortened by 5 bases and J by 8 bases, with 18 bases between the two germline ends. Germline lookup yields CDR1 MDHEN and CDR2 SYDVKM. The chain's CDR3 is CASSPDGGAREKLFF. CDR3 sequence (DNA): TGTGCCAGCAGTCCCGATGGGGGGGCGCGCGAAAAACTGTTTTTT.

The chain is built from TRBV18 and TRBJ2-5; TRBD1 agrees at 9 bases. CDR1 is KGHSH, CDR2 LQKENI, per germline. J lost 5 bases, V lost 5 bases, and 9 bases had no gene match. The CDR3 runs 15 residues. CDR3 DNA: TGTGCCAGCTCAGGATTACAGGGGGCCGGCGAGACCCAGTACTTC. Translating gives CASSGLQGAGETQYF.

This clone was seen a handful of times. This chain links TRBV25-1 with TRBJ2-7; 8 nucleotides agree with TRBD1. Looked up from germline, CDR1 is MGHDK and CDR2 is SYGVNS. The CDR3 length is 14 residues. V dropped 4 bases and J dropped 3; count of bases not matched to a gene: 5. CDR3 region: CASSATGQGYEQYF. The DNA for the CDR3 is TGTGCCAGCAGTGCAACCGGACAGGGCTACGAGCAGTACTTC.

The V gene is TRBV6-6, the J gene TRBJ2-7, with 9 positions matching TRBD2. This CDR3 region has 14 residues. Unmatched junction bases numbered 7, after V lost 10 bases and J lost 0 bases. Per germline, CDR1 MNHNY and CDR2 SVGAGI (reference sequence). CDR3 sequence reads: CATTLSGGSYEQYF. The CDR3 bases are TGTGCCACCACCCTTAGCGGGGGCTCCTACGAGCAGTACTTC.

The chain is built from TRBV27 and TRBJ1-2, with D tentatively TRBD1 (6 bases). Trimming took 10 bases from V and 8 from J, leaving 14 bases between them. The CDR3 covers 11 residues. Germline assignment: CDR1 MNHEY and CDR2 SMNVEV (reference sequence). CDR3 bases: TGTGCCAACCAGGGGCCAAGCGGCTACACCTTC. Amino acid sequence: CANQGPSGYTF.

CDR3 sequence reads: CASSAIRDSNYEQYF. CDR3 sequence (DNA): TGTGCCAGCAGCGCAATCCGGGACAGTAACTACGAGCAGTACTTC. V and J are TRBV21-1 and TRBJ2-7; the table's D call of TRBD1 was not tested on the DNA. TRBV21-1 is a pseudogene segment. The CDR3 extends over 15 amino acids.

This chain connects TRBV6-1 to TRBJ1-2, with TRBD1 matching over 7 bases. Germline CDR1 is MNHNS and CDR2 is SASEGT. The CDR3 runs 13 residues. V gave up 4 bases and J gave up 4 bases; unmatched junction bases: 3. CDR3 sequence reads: CASSGQGVYGYTF. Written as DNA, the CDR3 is TGTGCCAGCAGTGGACAGGGAGTCTATGGCTACACCTTC.

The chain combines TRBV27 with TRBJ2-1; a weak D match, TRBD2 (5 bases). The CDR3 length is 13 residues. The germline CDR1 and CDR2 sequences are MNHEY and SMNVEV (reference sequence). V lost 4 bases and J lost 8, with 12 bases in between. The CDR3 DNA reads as TGTGCCAGCAGTTATACGGAGGAGCATGAGCAGTTCTTC. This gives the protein CASSYTEEHEQFF.

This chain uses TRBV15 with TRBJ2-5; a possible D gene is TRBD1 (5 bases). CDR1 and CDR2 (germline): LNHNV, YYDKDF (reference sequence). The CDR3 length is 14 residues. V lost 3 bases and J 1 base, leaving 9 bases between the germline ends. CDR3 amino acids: CATSSTGSQETQYF. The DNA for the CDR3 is TGTGCCACCAGCAGCACAGGTTCCCAAGAGACCCAGTACTTC.

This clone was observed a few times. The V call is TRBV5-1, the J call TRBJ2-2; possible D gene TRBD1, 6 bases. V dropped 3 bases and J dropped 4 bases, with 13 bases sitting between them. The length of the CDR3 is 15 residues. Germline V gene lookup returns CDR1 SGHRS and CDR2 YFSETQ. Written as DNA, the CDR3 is TGCGCCAGCAGCTGGGGACAAGTAGGCACCGGGGAGCTGTTTTTT. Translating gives CASSWGQVGTGELFF.

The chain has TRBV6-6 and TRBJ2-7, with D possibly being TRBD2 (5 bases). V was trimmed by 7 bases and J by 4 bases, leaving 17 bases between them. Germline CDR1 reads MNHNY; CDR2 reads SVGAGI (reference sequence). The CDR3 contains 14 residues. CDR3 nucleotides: TGTGCCAGCATACCTAACCGGGGATCATACGAGCAGTACTTC. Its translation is CASIPNRGSYEQYF.